This is a list of T cell receptor beta chains from one sample in a study of OX40 agonist ivuxolimab in advanced cancers. The method was immunoSEQ multiplex PCR; TCRdb's version includes in-frame clones alone and lacks a portion of them. In the table there are under 85,000 clones, 88% of which are singletons. Sample: CD4+ or CD8+ T cells sorted from blood, taken in a trial of the OX40 agonist ivuxolimab. These receptor sequences come from an adult with an advanced solid tumor such as melanoma, head and neck, liver or kidney cancer. Each CDR3 is given with its conserved first and last residue. D genes are given only for firm matches. Some rows have no size entry. The others give once, few or many, or a class for an expanded clone.

CASNQGESSPLHF,TGTGCCAGCAACCAGGGTGAAAGTTCACCCCTCCACTTT,.,.,TRBV5-4,TRBJ1-6
CASRPTRGDNQPQHF,TGTGCCAGCAGGCCTACACGGGGGGACAATCAGCCCCAGCATTTT,.,.,TRBV28,TRBJ1-5
CASSISVTTNEKLFF,TGTGCCAGTAGTATTTCAGTTACAACTAATGAAAAACTGTTTTTT,once,.,TRBV19,TRBJ1-4
CASSPTLPGGANVLTF,TGTGCCAGCTCACCAACTCTGCCTGGGGGGGCCAACGTCCTGACTTTC,.,.,TRBV18,TRBJ2-6
CAWGLNYGYTF,TGTGCCTGGGGCCTTAACTATGGCTACACCTTC,.,.,TRBV30,TRBJ1-2
CAARLAGGNEQFF,TGTGCCGCCCGACTAGCGGGAGGCAATGAGCAGTTCTTC,.,TRBD2,TRBV30,TRBJ2-1
CASSWRTSSYYEQYF,TGTGCCAGCAGCTGGAGGACTAGCTCGTACTACGAGCAGTACTTC,.,TRBD2,TRBV5-5,TRBJ2-7
CASSFGNGFYEQYF,TGCGCCAGCAGCTTTGGAAACGGTTTCTACGAGCAGTACTTC,once,.,TRBV5-1,TRBJ2-7
CASSHPGQREAFF,TGTGCCAGCAGTCACCCGGGACAGAGGGAAGCTTTCTTT,.,TRBD1,TRBV27,TRBJ1-1
CASNFAGQGSVYTF,TGTGCCAGCAACTTTGCTGGGCAGGGTAGTGTCTACACCTTC,.,.,TRBV28,TRBJ1-2
CASSKRLAGVSGANVLTF,TGTGCCAGCAGCAAACGACTAGCGGGGGTCTCTGGGGCCAACGTCCTGACTTTC,.,TRBD2,TRBV13,TRBJ2-6
CASSSRSGSGNTIYF,TGTGCCAGCAGCTCCCGATCGGGGTCCGGAAACACCATATATTTT,.,.,TRBV7-2,TRBJ1-3
CASSPGASLLVNEQFF,TGCGCCAGCAGCCCAGGGGCCTCGTTGTTGGTCAATGAGCAGTTCTTC,.,.,TRBV5-1,TRBJ2-1
CASSQDRNLGADTQYF,TGCGCCAGCAGCCAAGATCGTAACCTAGGTGCAGATACGCAGTATTTT,.,.,TRBV4-1,TRBJ2-3
CASSSGLNEKLFF,TGTGCCAGCTCATCAGGACTTAATGAAAAACTGTTTTTT,.,.,TRBV18,TRBJ1-4